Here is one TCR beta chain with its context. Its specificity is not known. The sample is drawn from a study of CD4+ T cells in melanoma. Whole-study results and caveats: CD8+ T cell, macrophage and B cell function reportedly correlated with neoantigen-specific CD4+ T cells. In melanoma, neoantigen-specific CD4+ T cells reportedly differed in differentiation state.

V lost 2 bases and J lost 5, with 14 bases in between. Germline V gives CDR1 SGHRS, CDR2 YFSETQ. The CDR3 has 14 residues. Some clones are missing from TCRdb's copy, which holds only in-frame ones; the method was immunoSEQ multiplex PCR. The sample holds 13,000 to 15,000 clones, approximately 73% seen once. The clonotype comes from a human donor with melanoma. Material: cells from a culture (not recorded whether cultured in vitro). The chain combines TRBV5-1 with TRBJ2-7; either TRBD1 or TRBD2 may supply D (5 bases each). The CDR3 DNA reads TGCGCCAGCAGCTTTCAGGGACCCGAGAACGAGCAGTACTTC. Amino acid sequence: CASSFQGPENEQYF.